The clone carrying this TCR beta chain was counted a few times. Antigen: not known. This entry comes from a study of identical twins. CDR3 size: 15 residues. The V gene's germline CDR1 is SQVTM and CDR2 ANQGSEA. J gave up 7 bases and V 7 bases, and 9 bases lay outside the gene matches. Template switching (which added a universal primer site) was used, and cDNA carried unique molecular identifiers. MiXCR, run by TCRdb on the 5' RACE reads, gives a single entry per CDR3 protein. Among about 530,000 distinct CDR3 sequences listed, about 15% were seen once. Healthy Caucasians supplied all donations. Overall study findings and caveats: One should note that invariant MAIT and iNKT cells could partly confound zero-insertion analyses. Models predicted too little out-of-frame TCR alpha sharing in monozygotic twins.

This sample was shared with a second study, whose subject was yellow fever vaccine responses in identical twins.

This receptor was obtained from a woman younger than 30 in good health. The chain carries TRBV29-1 and TRBJ2-2, with TRBD2 matching over 13 bases. The sample consisted of CD4+ T cells sorted from blood. The CDR3 bases are TGCAGCGGCCTAGGGACTAGCGGGATCAGCGGGGAGCTGTTTTTT. Its protein is CSGLGTSGISGELFF.